These T cell receptor beta chains were read from a single sample in a study of control samples from healthy donors and cancer patients. Produced via immunoSEQ multiplex PCR; TCRdb's table is partial and in-frame only. This table has fewer than 90,000 clones, about 88% appearing once. Sample: blood. Receptor source: a woman aged 45-65 years in good health. Both conserved end residues are part of each CDR3. D genes are given only for firm matches. Part of the rows lack a size; the others show once, few, many or a class for expanded clones.

13 TRBJ1-1 once TRBV18 NA CASSPGRDAEAFF TGTGCCAGCTCACCCGGCAGGGACGCTGAAGCTTTCTTT
14 TRBJ2-2 NA TRBV5-5 NA CASSFWTNTGELFF TGTGCCAGCAGCTTTTGGACCAACACCGGGGAGCTGTTTTTT
14 TRBJ1-4 NA TRBV11-2 NA CASSLAPGGEKLFF TGTGCCAGCAGCTTAGCCCCAGGAGGGGAAAAACTGTTTTTT
15 TRBJ2-7 NA TRBV5-1 TRBD1 CASSSQTGPSYEQYF TGCGCCAGCAGCTCGCAGACAGGGCCGTCCTACGAGCAGTACTTC
18 TRBJ2-3 NA TRBV24-1 TRBD2 CATSDPGTSGGASDTQYF TGTGCCACCAGTGACCCCGGGACTAGCGGGGGGGCATCAGATACGCAGTATTTT
14 TRBJ2-3 NA TRBV6-5 TRBD2 CASTKRGTTDTQYF TGTGCCAGCACCAAGCGGGGAACCACAGATACGCAGTATTTT
17 TRBJ2-3 NA TRBV7-8 TRBD2 CASSLGTSGSSTDTQYF TGTGCCAGCAGCTTAGGGACTAGCGGGTCTAGCACAGATACGCAGTATTTT
17 TRBJ2-1 NA TRBV3-1/TRBV3-2 TRBD2 CASSHSLAGGTYNEQFF TGTGCCAGCAGCCATTCGCTAGCGGGGGGGACCTACAATGAGCAGTTCTTC
14 TRBJ2-7 many TRBV5-6 NA CASSLPSGAREQYF TGTGCCAGCAGCTTGCCGTCGGGGGCGAGGGAGCAGTACTTC
16 TRBJ2-2 few TRBV9 TRBD1 CASSAGQGANTGELFF TGTGCCAGCAGCGCCGGACAGGGGGCGAACACCGGGGAGCTGTTTTTT
15 TRBJ2-3 NA TRBV3-1/TRBV3-2 NA CASSRRGIPTDTQYF TGTGCCAGCAGCCGCCGGGGGATCCCCACAGATACGCAGTATTTT
16 TRBJ1-4 NA TRBV5-5 NA CASSLGVSPSTEKLFF TGTGCCAGCAGCTTGGGCGTGTCGCCCTCCACTGAAAAACTGTTTTTT
13 TRBJ1-4 once TRBV5-1 NA CASTTGMDEKLFF TGCGCCAGCACAACAGGGATGGATGAAAAACTGTTTTTT
18 TRBJ2-1 NA TRBV11-2 TRBD2 CASSLLGRGVSGGIEQFF TGTGCCAGCAGCTTACTAGGGCGCGGCGTTTCGGGGGGTATTGAGCAGTTCTTC
16 TRBJ2-2 once TRBV5-4 TRBD2 CASSLGPGLDGGELFF TGTGCCAGCAGCTTGGGTCCGGGACTAGATGGCGGGGAGCTGTTTTTT
15 TRBJ2-7 NA TRBV7-7 NA CASSPGLGEAYEQYF TGTGCCAGCAGCCCGGGATTGGGAGAAGCCTACGAGCAGTACTTC
15 TRBJ2-7 few TRBV4-1 NA CASSQAHGGTYEQYF TGCGCCAGCAGCCAAGCGCACGGGGGCACCTACGAGCAGTACTTC
13 TRBJ1-2 NA TRBV30 NA CAWRYEDRNGYTF TGTGCCTGGAGGTATGAGGACAGAAATGGCTACACCTTC
17 TRBJ2-2 NA TRBV6-6 NA CASSRRGQNFNTGELFF TGTGCCAGCAGCCGACGCGGACAGAACTTTAACACCGGGGAGCTGTTTTTT
15 TRBJ2-7 once TRBV27 TRBD2 CASSFRAGGTYEQYF TGTGCCAGCAGTTTTCGTGCCGGGGGGACCTACGAGCAGTACTTC
17 TRBJ2-5 NA TRBV19 TRBD2 CASSIGLAGGYQETQYF TGTGCCAGTAGTATCGGGCTAGCGGGGGGGTACCAAGAGACCCAGTACTTC
13 TRBJ1-2 NA TRBV3-1/TRBV3-2 NA CASSQQSLMGYTF TGTGCCAGCAGCCAACAATCCCTGATGGGCTACACCTTC
14 TRBJ1-6 NA TRBV5-4 TRBD1 CASSIKDRASPLHF TGTGCCAGCTCCATTAAGGACAGGGCTTCACCCCTCCACTTT
15 TRBJ2-3 NA TRBV7-9 TRBD2 CASSAPGLSTDTQYF TGTGCCAGCAGCGCACCGGGACTATCCACAGATACGCAGTATTTT
12 TRBJ1-1 NA TRBV12-3/TRBV12-4 NA CASSRDGAEAFF TGTGCCAGCAGCCGAGACGGGGCTGAAGCTTTCTTT
15 TRBJ2-3 NA TRBV6-5 TRBD2 CASSPLRGGADTQYF TGTGCCAGCAGTCCACTACGTGGGGGGGCAGATACGCAGTATTTT
13 TRBJ1-1 NA TRBV5-8 NA CASSIRQDTEAFF TGTGCCAGCAGCATCCGACAGGACACTGAAGCTTTCTTT
15 TRBJ2-1 NA TRBV5-1 TRBD2 CASSPLAGGLSEQFF TGCGCCAGCAGCCCTCTAGCGGGGGGCCTTAGTGAGCAGTTCTTC
13 TRBJ1-2 NA TRBV30 NA CAWSGGGGYGYTF TGTGCCTGGAGTGGAGGGGGTGGCTATGGCTACACCTTC
13 TRBJ1-2 few TRBV5-1 NA CASSLEGNYGYTF TGCGCCAGCAGCTTGGAGGGCAACTATGGCTACACCTTC
18 TRBJ1-3 NA TRBV4-1 TRBD1 CASASNFQTGASGNTIYF TGCGCCAGCGCTAGCAATTTTCAAACAGGGGCCTCTGGAAACACCATATATTTT
14 TRBJ2-3 NA TRBV6-6 TRBD1 CASSYGQGADTQYF TGTGCCAGCAGTTACGGGCAGGGGGCAGATACGCAGTATTTT
13 TRBJ1-2 NA TRBV14 NA CASSQGLGYGYTF TGTGCCAGCAGCCAAGGACTGGGTTATGGCTACACCTTC
14 TRBJ1-4 NA TRBV4-2 NA CASAPGRLIEKLFF TGTGCCAGTGCACCGGGACGCTTAATTGAAAAACTGTTTTTT
14 TRBJ2-6 NA TRBV2 NA CASSYSSGANVLTF TGTGCCAGCAGCTATAGCTCTGGGGCCAACGTCCTGACTTTC